The subject of this entry is one T cell receptor beta chain. It was cDNA, reverse transcribed from extracted RNA, that served as the sequencing template. Method: immunoSEQ multiplex PCR; TCRdb's copy keeps in-frame clones and lacks some. The table shows roughly 120,000 clones, with about three fifths occurring only once. The record originates from a study of CD8+ T cells in alopecia areata. Stated treatment: oral pan-JAK inhibitor, 5-10 mg twice daily. CDR1 and CDR2 from the germline V gene are SQVTM and ANQGSEA. The CDR3 sequence is 15 residues long. Trimming took off 1 base at V and 0 bases at J, with 10 bases between the two ends.

The clonotype comes from a human donor with alopecia areata. This specimen consisted of CD8+ T cells sorted from blood, obtained at week 24, from a patient treated with tofacitinib. The chain uses TRBV29-1 and TRBJ2-1; D gene unclear. The CDR3 is CSVEVISNSYNEQFF. DNA of the CDR3: TGCAGCGTTGAAGTTATCAGCAACTCCTACAATGAGCAGTTCTTC.